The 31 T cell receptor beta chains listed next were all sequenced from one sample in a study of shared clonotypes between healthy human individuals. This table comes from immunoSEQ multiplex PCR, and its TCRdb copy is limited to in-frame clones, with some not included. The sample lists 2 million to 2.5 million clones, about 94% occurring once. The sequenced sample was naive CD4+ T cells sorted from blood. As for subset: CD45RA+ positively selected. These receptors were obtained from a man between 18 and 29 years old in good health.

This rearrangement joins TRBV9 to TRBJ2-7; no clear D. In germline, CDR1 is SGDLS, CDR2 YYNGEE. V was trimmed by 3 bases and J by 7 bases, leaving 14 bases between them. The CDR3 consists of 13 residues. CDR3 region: CASSAYELGEQYF. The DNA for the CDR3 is TGTGCCAGCAGCGCCTACGAACTTGGGGAGCAGTACTTC.

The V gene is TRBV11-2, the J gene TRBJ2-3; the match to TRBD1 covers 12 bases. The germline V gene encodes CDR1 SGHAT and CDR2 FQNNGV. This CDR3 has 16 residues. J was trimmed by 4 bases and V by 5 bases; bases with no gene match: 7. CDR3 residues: CASSLRGTGGPDTQYF. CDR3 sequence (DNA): TGTGCCAGCAGCCTTCGGGGGACAGGGGGCCCAGATACGCAGTATTTT.

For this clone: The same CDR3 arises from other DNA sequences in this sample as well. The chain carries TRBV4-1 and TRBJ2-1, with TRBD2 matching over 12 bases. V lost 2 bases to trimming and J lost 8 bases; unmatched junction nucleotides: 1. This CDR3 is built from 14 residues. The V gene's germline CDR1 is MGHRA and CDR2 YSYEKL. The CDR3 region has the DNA TGCGCCAGCAGCCAACGACTAGCGGGAGATGAGCAGTTCTTC. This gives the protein CASSQRLAGDEQFF.

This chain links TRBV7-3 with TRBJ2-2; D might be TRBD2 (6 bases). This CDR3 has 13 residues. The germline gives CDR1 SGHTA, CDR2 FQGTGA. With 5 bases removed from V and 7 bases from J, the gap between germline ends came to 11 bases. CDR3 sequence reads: CASSLGTGGELFF. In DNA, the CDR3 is TGTGCCAGCAGCCTCGGGACTGGCGGGGAGCTGTTTTTT.

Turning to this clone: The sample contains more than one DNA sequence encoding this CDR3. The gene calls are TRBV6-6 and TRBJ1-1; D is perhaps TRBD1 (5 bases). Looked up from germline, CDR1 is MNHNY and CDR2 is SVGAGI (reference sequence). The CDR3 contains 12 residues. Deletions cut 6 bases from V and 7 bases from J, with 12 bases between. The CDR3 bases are TGTGCCAGCAGCCTGGGGGGGAGTGAAGCTTTCTTT. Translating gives CASSLGGSEAFF.

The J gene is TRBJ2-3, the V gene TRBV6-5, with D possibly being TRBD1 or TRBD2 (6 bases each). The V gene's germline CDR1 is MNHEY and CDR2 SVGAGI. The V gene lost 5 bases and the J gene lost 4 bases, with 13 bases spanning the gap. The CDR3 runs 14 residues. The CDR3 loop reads CASSRGTVADTQYF. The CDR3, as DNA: TGTGCCAGCAGTAGGGGGACTGTAGCAGATACGCAGTATTTT.

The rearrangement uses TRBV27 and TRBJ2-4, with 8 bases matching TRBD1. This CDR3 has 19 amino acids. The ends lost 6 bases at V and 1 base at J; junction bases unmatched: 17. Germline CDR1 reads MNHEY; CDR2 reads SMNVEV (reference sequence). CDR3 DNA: TGTGCCAGCAGAGAGCAGGGGGCTGTTGTCTTTCCTGCCAAAAACATTCAGTACTTC. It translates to CASREQGAVVFPAKNIQYF.

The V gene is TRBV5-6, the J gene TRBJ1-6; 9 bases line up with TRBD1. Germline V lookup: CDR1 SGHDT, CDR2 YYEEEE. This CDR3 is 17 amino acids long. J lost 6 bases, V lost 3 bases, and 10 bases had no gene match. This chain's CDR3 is CASSSSSTGGFNSPLHF. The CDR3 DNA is TGTGCCAGCAGCTCATCCTCTACAGGGGGCTTTAATTCACCCCTCCACTTT.

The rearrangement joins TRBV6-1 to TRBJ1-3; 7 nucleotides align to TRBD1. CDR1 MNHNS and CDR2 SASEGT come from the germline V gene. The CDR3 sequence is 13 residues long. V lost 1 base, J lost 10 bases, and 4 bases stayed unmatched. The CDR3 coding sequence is TGTGCCAGCAGTGAAGGACAGGGAATGACCATATATTTT. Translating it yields CASSEGQGMTIYF.

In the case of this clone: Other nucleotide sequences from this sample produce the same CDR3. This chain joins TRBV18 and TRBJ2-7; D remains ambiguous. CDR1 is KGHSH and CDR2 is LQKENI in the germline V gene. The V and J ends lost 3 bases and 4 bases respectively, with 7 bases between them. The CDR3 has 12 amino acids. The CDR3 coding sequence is TGTGCCAGCTCACCGGGTTCTTACGAGCAGTACTTC. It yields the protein CASSPGSYEQYF.

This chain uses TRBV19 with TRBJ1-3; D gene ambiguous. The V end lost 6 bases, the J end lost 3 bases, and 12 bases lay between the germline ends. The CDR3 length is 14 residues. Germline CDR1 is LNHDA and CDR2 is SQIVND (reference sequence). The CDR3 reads CASSPTNFGNTIYF. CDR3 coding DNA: TGTGCCAGTAGCCCTACAAATTTTGGAAACACCATATATTTT.

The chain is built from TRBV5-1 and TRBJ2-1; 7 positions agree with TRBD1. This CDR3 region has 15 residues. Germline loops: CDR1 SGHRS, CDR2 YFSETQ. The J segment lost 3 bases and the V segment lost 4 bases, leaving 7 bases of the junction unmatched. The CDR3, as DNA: TGCGCCAGCAGCCCCGGGACAGAGCGCTACAATGAGCAGTTCTTC. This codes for CASSPGTERYNEQFF.

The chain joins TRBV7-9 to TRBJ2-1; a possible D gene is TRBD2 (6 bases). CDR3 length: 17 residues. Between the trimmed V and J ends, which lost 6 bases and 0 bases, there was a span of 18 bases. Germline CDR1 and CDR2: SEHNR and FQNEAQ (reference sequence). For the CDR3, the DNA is TGTGCCAGCAGTTTCGGAGGGGCTTACAGCTCCTACAATGAGCAGTTCTTC. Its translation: CASSFGGAYSSYNEQFF. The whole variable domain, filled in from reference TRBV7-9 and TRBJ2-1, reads DTGVSQNPRHKITKRGQNVTFRCDPISEHNRLYWYRQTLGQGPEFLTYFQNEAQLEKSRLLSDRFSAERPKGSFSTLEIQRTEQGDSAMYLCASSFGGAYSSYNEQFFGPGTRLTVL.

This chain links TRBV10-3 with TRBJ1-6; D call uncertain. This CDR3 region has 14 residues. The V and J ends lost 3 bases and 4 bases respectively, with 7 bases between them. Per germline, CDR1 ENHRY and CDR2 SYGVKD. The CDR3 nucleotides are TGTGCCATCAGTGAACTCAGGTATAATTCACCCCTCCACTTT. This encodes CAISELRYNSPLHF.

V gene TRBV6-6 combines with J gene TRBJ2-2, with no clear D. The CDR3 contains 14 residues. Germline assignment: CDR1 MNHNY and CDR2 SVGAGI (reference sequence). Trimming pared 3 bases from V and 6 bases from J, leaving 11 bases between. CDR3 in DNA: TGTGCCAGCAGTTATCCGGGCACCGCCGGGGAGCTGTTTTTT. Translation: CASSYPGTAGELFF.

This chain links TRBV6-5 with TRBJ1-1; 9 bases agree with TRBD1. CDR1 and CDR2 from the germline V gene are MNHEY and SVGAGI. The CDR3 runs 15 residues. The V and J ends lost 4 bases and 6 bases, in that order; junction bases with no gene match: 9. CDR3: CASSSEGQGRAEAFF. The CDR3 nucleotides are TGTGCCAGCAGTTCCGAGGGACAGGGAAGGGCTGAAGCTTTCTTT.

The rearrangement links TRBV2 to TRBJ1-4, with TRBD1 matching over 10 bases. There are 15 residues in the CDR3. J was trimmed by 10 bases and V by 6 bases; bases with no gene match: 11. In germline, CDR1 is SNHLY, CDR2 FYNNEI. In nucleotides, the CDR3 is TGTGCCAGCAGCCTCACCGGGACAGGGGCGGGAAAACTGTTTTTT. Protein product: CASSLTGTGAGKLFF.

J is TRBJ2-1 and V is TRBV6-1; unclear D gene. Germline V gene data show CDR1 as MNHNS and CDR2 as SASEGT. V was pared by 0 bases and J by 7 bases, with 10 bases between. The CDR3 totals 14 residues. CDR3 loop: CASSEAWTENEQFF. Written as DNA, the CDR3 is TGTGCCAGCAGTGAAGCCTGGACGGAGAATGAGCAGTTCTTC.

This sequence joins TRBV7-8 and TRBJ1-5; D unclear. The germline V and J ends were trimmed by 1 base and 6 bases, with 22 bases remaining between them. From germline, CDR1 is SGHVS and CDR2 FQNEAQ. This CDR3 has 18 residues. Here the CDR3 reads CASSLGSPGNVYSQPQHF. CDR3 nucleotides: TGTGCCAGCAGCTTAGGTAGCCCGGGGAATGTGTATAGTCAGCCCCAGCATTTT. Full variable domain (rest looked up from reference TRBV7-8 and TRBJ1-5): GAGVSQSPRYKVAKRGQDVALRCDPISGHVSLFWYQQALGQGPEFLTYFQNEAQLDKSGLPSDRFFAERPEGSVSTLKIQRTQQEDSAVYLCASSLGSPGNVYSQPQHFGDGTRLSIL.

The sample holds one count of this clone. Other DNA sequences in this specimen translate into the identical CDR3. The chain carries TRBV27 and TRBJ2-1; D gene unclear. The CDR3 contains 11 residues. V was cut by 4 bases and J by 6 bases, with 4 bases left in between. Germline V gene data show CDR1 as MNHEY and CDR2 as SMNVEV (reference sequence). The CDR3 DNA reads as TGTGCCAGCAGTTCCCGCAATGAGCAGTTCTTC. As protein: CASSSRNEQFF.

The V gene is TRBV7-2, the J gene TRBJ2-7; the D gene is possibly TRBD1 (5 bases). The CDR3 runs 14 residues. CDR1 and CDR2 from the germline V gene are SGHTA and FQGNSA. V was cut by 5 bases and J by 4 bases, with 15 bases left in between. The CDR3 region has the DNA TGTGCCAGCAGCCCCGGACAAAGGGCTTACGAGCAGTACTTC. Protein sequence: CASSPGQRAYEQYF.

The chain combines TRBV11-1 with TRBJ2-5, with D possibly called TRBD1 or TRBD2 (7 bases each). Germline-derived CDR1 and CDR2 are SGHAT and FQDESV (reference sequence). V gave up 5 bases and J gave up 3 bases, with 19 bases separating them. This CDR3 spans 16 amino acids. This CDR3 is CASSLETGREEETQYF. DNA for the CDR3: TGTGCCAGCAGCCTGGAGACAGGGAGGGAGGAAGAGACCCAGTACTTC.

CDR3 sequence: CASSYHREGSPLHF. CDR3 in DNA: TGTGCCAGCAGCTATCACAGGGAAGGTTCACCCCTCCACTTT. V is TRBV7-3 and J is TRBJ1-6; TRBD1 is a possible D gene (6 bases). The ends were cut back, 4 bases at V and 9 bases at J, with 13 bases in the middle. The V gene's germline CDR1 is SGHTA and CDR2 FQGTGA. The CDR3 is made up of 14 amino acids.

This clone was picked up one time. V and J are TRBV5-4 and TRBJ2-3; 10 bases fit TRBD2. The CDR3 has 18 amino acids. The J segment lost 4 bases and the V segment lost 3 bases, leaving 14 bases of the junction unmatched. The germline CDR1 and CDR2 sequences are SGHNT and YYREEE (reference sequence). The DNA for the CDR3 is TGTGCCAGCAGCTCTAAACTCCCAGCGGGAGGGGGTGCAGATACGCAGTATTTT. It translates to CASSSKLPAGGGADTQYF.

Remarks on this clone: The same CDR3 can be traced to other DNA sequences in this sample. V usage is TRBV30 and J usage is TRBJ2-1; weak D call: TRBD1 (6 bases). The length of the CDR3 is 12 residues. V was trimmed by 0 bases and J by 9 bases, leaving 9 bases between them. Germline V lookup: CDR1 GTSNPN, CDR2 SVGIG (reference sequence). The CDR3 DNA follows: TGTGCCTGGAGTGTACAAGGGGGTGAGCAGTTCTTC. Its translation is CAWSVQGGEQFF.

CDR3 loop: CASSYTPSPEAFF. The DNA of the CDR3 is TGTGCCAGCAGCTACACCCCATCTCCTGAAGCTTTCTTT. The rearrangement joins TRBV7-9 to TRBJ1-1, with D hard to call. Germline V gene data show CDR1 as SEHNR and CDR2 as FQNEAQ (reference sequence). V dropped 4 bases and J dropped 6 bases, with 12 bases sitting between them. The length of the CDR3 is 13 residues. Full variable domain (outside the CDR3, taken from reference TRBV7-9 and TRBJ1-1): DTGVSQNPRHKITKRGQNVTFRCDPISEHNRLYWYRQTLGQGPEFLTYFQNEAQLEKSRLLSDRFSAERPKGSFSTLEIQRTEQGDSAMYLCASSYTPSPEAFFGQGTRLTVV.

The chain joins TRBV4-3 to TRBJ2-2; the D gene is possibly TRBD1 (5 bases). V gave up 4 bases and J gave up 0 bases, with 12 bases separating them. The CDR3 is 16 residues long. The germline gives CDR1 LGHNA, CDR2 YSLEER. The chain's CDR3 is CASSPNGQANTGELFF. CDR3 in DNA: TGCGCCAGCAGCCCAAATGGACAAGCGAACACCGGGGAGCTGTTTTTT.

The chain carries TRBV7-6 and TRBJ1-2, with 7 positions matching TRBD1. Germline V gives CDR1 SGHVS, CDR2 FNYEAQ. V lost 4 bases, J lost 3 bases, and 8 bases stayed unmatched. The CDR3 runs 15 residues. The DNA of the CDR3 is TGTGCCAGCAGCTCCGGGGCAGGGGGACACTATGGCTACACCTTC. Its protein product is CASSSGAGGHYGYTF. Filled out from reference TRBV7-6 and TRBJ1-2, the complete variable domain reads GAGVSQSPRYKVTKRGQDVALRCDPISGHVSLYWYRQALGQGPEFLTYFNYEAQQDKSGLPNDRFSAERPEGSISTLTIQRTEQRDSAMYRCASSSGAGGHYGYTFGSGTRLTVV.

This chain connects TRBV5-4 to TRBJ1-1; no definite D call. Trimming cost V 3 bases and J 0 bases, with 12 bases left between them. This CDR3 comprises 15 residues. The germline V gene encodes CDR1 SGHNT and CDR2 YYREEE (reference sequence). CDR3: CASSSMIGMNTEAFF. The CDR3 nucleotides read TGTGCCAGCAGCTCGATGATAGGGATGAACACTGAAGCTTTCTTT. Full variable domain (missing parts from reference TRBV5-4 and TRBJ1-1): ETGVTQSPTHLIKTRGQQVTLRCSSQSGHNTVSWYQQALGQGPQFIFQYYREEENGRGNFPPRFSGLQFPNYSSELNVNALELDDSALYLCASSSMIGMNTEAFFGQGTRLTVV.

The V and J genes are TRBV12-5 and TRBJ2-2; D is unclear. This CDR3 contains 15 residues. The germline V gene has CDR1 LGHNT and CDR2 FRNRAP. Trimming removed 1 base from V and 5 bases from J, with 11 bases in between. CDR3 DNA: TGTGCTAGTGGTTTGGCCGGGTCCCCGACCGGGGAGCTGTTTTTT. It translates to CASGLAGSPTGELFF.

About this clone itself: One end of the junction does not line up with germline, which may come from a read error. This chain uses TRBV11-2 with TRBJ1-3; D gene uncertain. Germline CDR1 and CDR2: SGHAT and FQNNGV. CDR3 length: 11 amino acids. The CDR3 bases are TGTGCCAGCAGCTTAGATCAGATACCTGTGTTT. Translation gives CASSLDQIPVF.